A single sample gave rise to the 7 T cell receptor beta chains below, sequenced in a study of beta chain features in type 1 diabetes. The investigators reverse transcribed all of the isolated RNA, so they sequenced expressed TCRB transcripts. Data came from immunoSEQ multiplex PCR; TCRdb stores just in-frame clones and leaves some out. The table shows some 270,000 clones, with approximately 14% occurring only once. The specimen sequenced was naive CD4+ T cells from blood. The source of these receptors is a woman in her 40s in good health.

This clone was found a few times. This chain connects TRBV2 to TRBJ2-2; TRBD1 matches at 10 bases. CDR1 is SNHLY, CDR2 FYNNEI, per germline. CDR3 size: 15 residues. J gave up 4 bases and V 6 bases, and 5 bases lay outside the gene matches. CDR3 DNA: TGTGCCAGCAGCGAAAGGACAGGGGGCACCGGGGAGCTGTTTTTT. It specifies CASSERTGGTGELFF.

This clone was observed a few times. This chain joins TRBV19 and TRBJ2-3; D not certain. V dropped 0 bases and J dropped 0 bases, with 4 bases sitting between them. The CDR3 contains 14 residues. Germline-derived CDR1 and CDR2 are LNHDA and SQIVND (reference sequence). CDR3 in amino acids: CASSIEGSTDTQYF. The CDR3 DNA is TGTGCCAGTAGTATAGAGGGCAGCACAGATACGCAGTATTTT. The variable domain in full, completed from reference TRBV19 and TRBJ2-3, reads DGGITQSPKYLFRKEGQNVTLSCEQNLNHDAMYWYRQDPGQGLRLIYYSQIVNDFQKGDIAEGYSVSREKKESFPLTVTSAQKNPTAFYLCASSIEGSTDTQYFGPGTRLTVL.

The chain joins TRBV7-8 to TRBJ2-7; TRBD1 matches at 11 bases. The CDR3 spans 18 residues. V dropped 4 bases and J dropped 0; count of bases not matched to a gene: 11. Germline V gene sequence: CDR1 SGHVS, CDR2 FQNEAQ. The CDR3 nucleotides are TGTGCCAGCAGCTCGGGAGGATGGGGACAGGGGGGCTCCTACGAGCAGTACTTC. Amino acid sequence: CASSSGGWGQGGSYEQYF.

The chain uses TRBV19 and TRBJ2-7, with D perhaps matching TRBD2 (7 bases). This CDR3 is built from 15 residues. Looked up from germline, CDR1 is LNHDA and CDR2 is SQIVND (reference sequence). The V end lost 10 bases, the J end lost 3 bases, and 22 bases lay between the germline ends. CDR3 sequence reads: CATRRGRFKDYEQYF. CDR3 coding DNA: TGTGCCACCCGGCGGGGGCGCTTCAAGGACTACGAGCAGTACTTC. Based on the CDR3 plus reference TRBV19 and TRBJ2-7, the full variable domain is DGGITQSPKYLFRKEGQNVTLSCEQNLNHDAMYWYRQDPGQGLRLIYYSQIVNDFQKGDIAEGYSVSREKKESFPLTVTSAQKNPTAFYLCATRRGRFKDYEQYFGPGTRLTVT.

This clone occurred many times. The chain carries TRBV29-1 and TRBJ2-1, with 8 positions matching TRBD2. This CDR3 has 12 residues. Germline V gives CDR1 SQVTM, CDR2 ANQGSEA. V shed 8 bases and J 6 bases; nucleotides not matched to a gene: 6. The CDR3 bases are TGCAGCCATACTAGCGGCATCAATGAGCAGTTCTTC. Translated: CSHTSGINEQFF.

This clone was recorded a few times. CDR3: CASSLGSGRYNSPLHF. CDR3 DNA: TGTGCCAGCAGCTTGGGCAGTGGGAGATATAATTCACCCCTCCACTTT. The rearrangement links TRBV5-6 to TRBJ1-6, with no clear D. Germline V gene sequence: CDR1 SGHDT, CDR2 YYEEEE. CDR3 length: 16 amino acids. The V end lost 0 bases, the J end lost 4 bases, and 11 bases lay between the germline ends.

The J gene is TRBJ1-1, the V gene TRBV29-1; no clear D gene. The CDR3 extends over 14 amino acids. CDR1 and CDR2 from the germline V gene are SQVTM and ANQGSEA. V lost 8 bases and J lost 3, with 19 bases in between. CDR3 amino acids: CSTDGPPADTEAFF. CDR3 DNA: TGCAGCACCGACGGCCCGCCGGCGGACACTGAAGCTTTCTTT.